The present entry profiles one TCR beta chain with its context. The antigen is unknown. The sample is drawn from a study of beta chain features in type 1 diabetes. Study-wide findings and caveats: In every one of the four CD4+ subsets, TCRB CDR3s were moderately but significantly shorter in Type 1 diabetes patients.

The study reverse transcribed the entire isolated RNA, so it sequenced expressed TCRB transcripts. Profiling relied on immunoSEQ multiplex PCR, and the TCRdb table lists in-frame clones only, not all of them. This sample yields under 300,000 clones, of which 20% are seen a single time; approximately 0.029% belongs to the top ten. This CDR3 spans 14 amino acids. Germline V lookup: CDR1 SQVTM, CDR2 ANQGSEA. The germline V and J ends were trimmed by 1 base and 4 bases, with 13 bases remaining between them. Sequenced material: naive CD4+ T cells from blood. This sequence originates from a woman between 40 and 55 years old with type 1 diabetes. The rearrangement links TRBV29-1 to TRBJ1-1, with TRBD1 as a possible D gene (5 bases). CDR3 amino acids: CSVEGQGPGTEAFF. The CDR3 DNA follows: TGCAGCGTTGAAGGTCAGGGCCCGGGCACTGAAGCTTTCTTT.